The 14 T cell receptor beta chains listed next were all sequenced from one sample in a study of shared clonotypes between healthy human individuals. Here immunoSEQ multiplex PCR was the method, and the copy in TCRdb shows in-frame clones only, minus some. Of around 1.9 million clones listed, just over 90% are singletons. Selected positively for CCR7 and CD45RO-negative, naive CD8 cells excluded terminally differentiated effector memory CD45RA+ cells. Sequenced input: naive CD8+ T cells from PBMCs. Receptors originate from a man younger than 30 in good health. Some clones in this sample may be carry-over from other donors' samples.

The CDR3 DNA reads as TGTGCCAGCAGTTACCAGGGGCCTCAAGAGACCCAGTACTTC. This encodes CASSYQGPQETQYF. The chain joins TRBV6-5 to TRBJ2-5; tentatively, D is TRBD1 (6 bases). The germline V gene has CDR1 MNHEY and CDR2 SVGAGI. The CDR3 is 14 amino acids. V shed 2 bases and J shed 2 bases, with 9 bases lying between them.

Concerning this clone: Other DNA variants within this sample encode the same CDR3. This chain uses TRBV27 with TRBJ2-7; a possible D gene is TRBD1 (5 bases). The germline V gene encodes CDR1 MNHEY and CDR2 SMNVEV (reference sequence). V lost 6 bases and J 1 base, leaving 16 bases between the germline ends. This CDR3 is 15 amino acids long. As DNA, the CDR3 is TGTGCCAGCAGCCCCGCTGCAGGGTCGTCCTACGAGCAGTACTTC. It codes for CASSPAAGSSYEQYF.

The J gene is TRBJ2-1, the V gene TRBV11-2; 10 bases agree with TRBD2. CDR1 is SGHAT and CDR2 is FQNNGV in the germline V gene. The CDR3 runs 18 residues. The V segment lost 3 bases and the J segment 0 bases; nucleotides outside the gene matches: 8. The CDR3 region has the DNA TGTGCCAGCAGCTTGAGTCTAGCGGGAGCCTCCTCCTACAATGAGCAGTTCTTC. It translates to CASSLSLAGASSYNEQFF.

The DNA of the CDR3 is TGTGCCAGCAGCTCCTCCCAGCGGGACTTCTCCTACGAGCAGTACTTC. Its translation: CASSSSQRDFSYEQYF. This rearrangement joins TRBV7-9 to TRBJ2-7, with 7 bases matching TRBD2. V lost 4 bases to trimming and J lost 0 bases; unmatched junction nucleotides: 9. The CDR3 length is 16 residues. Germline assignment: CDR1 SEHNR and CDR2 FQNEAQ (reference sequence).

The chain combines TRBV9 with TRBJ2-5, with 11 bases matching TRBD1. Germline loops: CDR1 SGDLS, CDR2 YYNGEE. The CDR3 covers 16 residues. J was trimmed by 5 bases and V by 4 bases; bases with no gene match: 10. The CDR3 region has the DNA TGTGCCAGCAGCCCCATGGACAGGGGGCTTGCGGAGACCCAGTACTTC. Its translation is CASSPMDRGLAETQYF.

This clone has just one count. V and J are TRBV28 and TRBJ1-5, with D unresolved. Per germline, CDR1 MDHEN and CDR2 SYDVKM. This CDR3 region has 14 residues. Trimming took off 5 bases at V and 0 bases at J, with 8 bases between the two ends. DNA of the CDR3: TGTGCCAGCAGTCGCGGGGATAGCAATCAGCCCCAGCATTTT. As protein: CASSRGDSNQPQHF.

V usage is TRBV6-5 and J usage is TRBJ2-2; D uncertain. Germline CDR1 is MNHEY and CDR2 is SVGAGI. The CDR3 is made up of 15 amino acids. Trimming shortened V by 0 bases and J by 1 base, and 6 bases separated the two germline ends. In DNA, the CDR3 is TGTGCCAGCAGTTACTCGAGACGGAACACCGGGGAGCTGTTTTTT. Encoded protein: CASSYSRRNTGELFF.

This CDR3 reads CASSATGTGFFPPFNEQFF. The CDR3 DNA sequence: TGTGCCAGCAGCGCAACCGGGACAGGGTTCTTCCCCCCCTTCAATGAGCAGTTCTTC. This chain links TRBV9 with TRBJ2-1; 9 bases map to TRBD1. The CDR3 spans 19 residues. CDR1 is SGDLS, CDR2 YYNGEE, per germline. The junction had 19 bases not matched to a gene; V was cut back by 3 bases and J by 6 bases.

This chain links TRBV11-2 with TRBJ1-3; 10 nucleotides agree with TRBD1. The germline gives CDR1 SGHAT, CDR2 FQNNGV. Trimming took 5 bases from V and 0 from J; bases not matched to a gene: 10. The CDR3 consists of 18 residues. Written as DNA, the CDR3 is TGTGCCAGCAGCGCGGACAGGGGGGCTTTTTACTCTGGAAACACCATATATTTT. Protein sequence: CASSADRGAFYSGNTIYF.

The gene calls are TRBV19 and TRBJ1-3, with D uncertain. The CDR3 length is 17 residues. Per germline, CDR1 LNHDA and CDR2 SQIVND (reference sequence). Deletions cut 0 bases from V and 0 bases from J, with 12 bases between. CDR3 sequence: CASSIDRFRSSGNTIYF. The CDR3 nucleotides read TGTGCCAGTAGTATAGATCGCTTCAGGAGCTCTGGAAACACCATATATTTT.

The chain is built from TRBV28 and TRBJ2-5; D is uncertain. This CDR3 comprises 15 residues. V shed 5 bases and J shed 2 bases, with 15 bases lying between them. CDR1 and CDR2 from the germline V gene are MDHEN and SYDVKM. CDR3 sequence: CASSRLGLGQETQYF. As DNA, the CDR3 is TGTGCCAGCAGTCGACTGGGTTTGGGACAAGAGACCCAGTACTTC.

The rearrangement joins TRBV9 to TRBJ2-5; D remains ambiguous. The germline V and J ends were trimmed by 0 bases and 5 bases, with 14 bases remaining between them. Germline V gene lookup returns CDR1 SGDLS and CDR2 YYNGEE. The CDR3 sequence is 15 residues long. The CDR3 nucleotides read TGTGCCAGCAGCGTAGGGTCCAATGGCCAGGAGACCCAGTACTTC. As protein: CASSVGSNGQETQYF.

V and J are TRBV7-9 and TRBJ2-7; D remains ambiguous. Trimming took 3 bases from V and 2 from J, leaving 11 bases between them. Germline V gene data show CDR1 as SEHNR and CDR2 as FQNEAQ (reference sequence). CDR3 size: 14 residues. CDR3 residues: CASSFTPRPYEQYF. Here the CDR3 DNA reads TGTGCCAGCAGCTTTACCCCGAGGCCCTACGAGCAGTACTTC.

The V call is TRBV28, the J call TRBJ2-7; D might be TRBD2 (6 bases). The germline V gene has CDR1 MDHEN and CDR2 SYDVKM. The germline V and J ends were trimmed by 7 bases and 0 bases, with 13 bases remaining between them. The CDR3 totals 14 residues. As DNA, the CDR3 is TGTGCCAGCAATGCGGGGCCAAGCTCCTACGAGCAGTACTTC. This translates into CASNAGPSSYEQYF.